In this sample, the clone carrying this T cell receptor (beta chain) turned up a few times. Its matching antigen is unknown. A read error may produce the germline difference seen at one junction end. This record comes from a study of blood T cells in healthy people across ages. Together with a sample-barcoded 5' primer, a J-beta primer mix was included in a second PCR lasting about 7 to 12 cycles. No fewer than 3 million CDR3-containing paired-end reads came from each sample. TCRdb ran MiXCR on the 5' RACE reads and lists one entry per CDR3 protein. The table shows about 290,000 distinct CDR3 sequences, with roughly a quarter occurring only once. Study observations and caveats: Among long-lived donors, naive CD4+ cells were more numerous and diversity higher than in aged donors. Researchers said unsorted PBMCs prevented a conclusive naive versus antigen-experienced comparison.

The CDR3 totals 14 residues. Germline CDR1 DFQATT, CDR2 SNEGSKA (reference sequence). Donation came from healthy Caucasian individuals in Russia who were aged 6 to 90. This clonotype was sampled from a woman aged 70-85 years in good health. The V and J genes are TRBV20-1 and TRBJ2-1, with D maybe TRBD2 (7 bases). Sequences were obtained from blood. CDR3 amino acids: CRASGGGSYNEQFF. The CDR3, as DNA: TGCAGGGCTAGCGGAGGGGGCTCCTACAATGAGCAGTTCTTC.